Sequencing of this TCR beta chain was carried out in a study of cytomegalovirus exposure and HLA in healthy donors. Primers for the PCR totalled 60 Vbeta and 13 Jbeta. TCRdb's copy holds only in-frame clones and misses some; the assay was immunoSEQ multiplex PCR. The sample contains some 140,000 clones, 80% of which appear only once. At the time of sampling, donors were nominally healthy, though unrecorded immune exposures were likely. Study-level findings and limits: The analysis excluded some indistinguishable V segments, including TRBV6-2 and TRBV6-3.

On this clone itself: The antigen remains undetermined.

The CDR3 covers 13 residues. Germline CDR1 SEHNR, CDR2 FQNEAQ (reference sequence). This receptor was taken from a man younger than 40 in good health and CMV-seropositive. Sample: PBMCs. The V gene is TRBV7-9, the J gene TRBJ2-3; D is undetermined. CDR3 sequence reads: CSGSEQGTDTQYF. The CDR3 DNA is TGTTCCGGCAGTGAGCAGGGCACAGATACGCAGTATTTT. Complete variable domain (other parts from reference TRBV7-9 and TRBJ2-3): DTGVSQNPRHKITKRGQNVTFRCDPISEHNRLYWYRQTLGQGPEFLTYFQNEAQLEKSRLLSDRFSAERPKGSFSTLEIQRTEQGDSAMYLCSGSEQGTDTQYFGPGTRLTVL.